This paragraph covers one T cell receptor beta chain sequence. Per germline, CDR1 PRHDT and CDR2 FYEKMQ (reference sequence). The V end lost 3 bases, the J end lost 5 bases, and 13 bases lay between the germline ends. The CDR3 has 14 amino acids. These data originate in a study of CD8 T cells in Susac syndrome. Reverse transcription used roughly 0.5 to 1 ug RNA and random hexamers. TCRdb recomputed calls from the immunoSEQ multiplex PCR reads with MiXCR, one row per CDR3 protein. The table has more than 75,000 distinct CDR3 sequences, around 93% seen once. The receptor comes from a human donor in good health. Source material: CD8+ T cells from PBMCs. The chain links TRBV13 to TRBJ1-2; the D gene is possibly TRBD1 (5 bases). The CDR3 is CASSFFDSNYGYTF. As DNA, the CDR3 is TGTGCCAGCAGCTTTTTTGACAGCAATTATGGCTACACCTTC.